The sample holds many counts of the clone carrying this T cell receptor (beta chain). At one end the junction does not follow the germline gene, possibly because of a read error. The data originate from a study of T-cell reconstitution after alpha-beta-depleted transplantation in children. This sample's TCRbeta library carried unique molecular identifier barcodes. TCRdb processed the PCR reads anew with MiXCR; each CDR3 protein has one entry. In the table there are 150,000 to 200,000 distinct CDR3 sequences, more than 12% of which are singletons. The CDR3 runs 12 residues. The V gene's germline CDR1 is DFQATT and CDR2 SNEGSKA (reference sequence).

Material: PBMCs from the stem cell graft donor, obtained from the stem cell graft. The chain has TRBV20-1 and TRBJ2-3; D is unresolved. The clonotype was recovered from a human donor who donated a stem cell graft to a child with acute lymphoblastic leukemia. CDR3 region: CSAGDDTDTQYF. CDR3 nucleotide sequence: TGCAGTGCTGGAGACGACACAGATACGCAGTATTTT.